These 20 T cell receptor beta chains came from one sample sequenced in a study of blood T cell repertoires in COVID-19. Produced via immunoSEQ multiplex PCR; TCRdb's table is partial and in-frame only. The table records 75,000 to 100,000 clones, around 87% of them present only once. The sequenced sample was peripheral blood. Receptors were obtained from a human donor with acute or convalescent COVID-19. The donor label of this sample is uncertain.

The genes are TRBV7-2 and TRBJ1-1, with TRBD1 as a possible D gene (5 bases). Germline V gene sequence: CDR1 SGHTA, CDR2 FQGNSA. The germline V and J ends were trimmed by 6 bases and 0 bases, with 8 bases remaining between them. The CDR3 length is 13 residues. The CDR3 protein is CASRRTLNTEAFF. The DNA for the CDR3 is TGTGCCAGCAGAAGGACACTGAACACTGAAGCTTTCTTT.

The chain couples TRBV20-1 to TRBJ1-4, with D possibly TRBD1 on 6 matching bases. The CDR3 has 15 residues. Trimming stripped 3 bases from V and 7 bases from J, with 18 bases between. CDR1 and CDR2 from the germline V gene are DFQATT and SNEGSKA (reference sequence). CDR3 protein: CSASVRGRGPEKLFF. The CDR3 bases are TGCAGTGCTAGTGTTCGGGGCAGGGGTCCTGAAAAACTGTTTTTT.

J is TRBJ2-3 and V is TRBV5-1; 8 bases are a match to TRBD2. After removal of 6 bases from V and 5 bases from J, the junction contained 8 bases not matched to a gene. This CDR3 region has 14 residues. In germline, CDR1 is SGHRS, CDR2 YFSETQ. The CDR3 protein is CASKIGLAVDTQYF. Written as DNA, the CDR3 is TGCGCCAGCAAAATCGGACTAGCAGTAGATACGCAGTATTTT.

This chain uses TRBV6-5 with TRBJ1-2, with D possibly being TRBD1 (6 bases). Deletions cut 6 bases from V and 0 bases from J, with 8 bases between. The CDR3 has 13 amino acids. Per germline, CDR1 MNHEY and CDR2 SVGAGI. CDR3 DNA sequence: TGTGCCAGCAGGGGGGCTTCTAACTATGGCTACACCTTC. The encoded protein is CASRGASNYGYTF.

CDR3 sequence reads: CASRQGRTEAFF. The DNA for the CDR3 is TGTGCCAGCAGACAGGGAAGGACTGAAGCTTTCTTT. The rearrangement joins TRBV6-5 to TRBJ1-1, with D perhaps matching TRBD1 (6 bases). Per the germline V gene, CDR1 is MNHEY and CDR2 is SVGAGI. The CDR3 has 12 residues. V was pared by 6 bases and J by 5 bases, with 10 bases between.

The chain's CDR3 is CASQGGAWGGELFF. In DNA form, the CDR3 reads TGTGCCAGCCAGGGCGGGGCCTGGGGCGGGGAGCTGTTTTTT. The rearrangement joins TRBV3-1 (or the pseudogene TRBV3-2) to TRBJ2-2; D perhaps matches TRBD2 (6 bases). CDR1 is LGHDT and CDR2 is YNNKEL in the germline V gene (reference sequence). The CDR3 runs to 14 residues. The V gene lost 8 bases and the J gene lost 7 bases, with 17 bases spanning the gap.

The chain combines TRBV27 with TRBJ2-3; 8 bases align to TRBD2. The CDR3 loop spans 14 amino acids. Germline V gene sequence: CDR1 MNHEY, CDR2 SMNVEV (reference sequence). V trimming: 3 bases; J trimming: 6 bases; junction bases outside the gene matches: 5. CDR3 DNA sequence: TGTGCCAGCAGTTTCGGGCCGGGGGGGGATACGCAGTATTTT. The encoded protein is CASSFGPGGDTQYF.

V and J are TRBV24-1 and TRBJ2-3, with D tentatively TRBD2 (5 bases). The CDR3 is 15 residues long. V lost 4 bases and J 5 bases, leaving 15 bases between the germline ends. From germline, CDR1 is KGHDR and CDR2 SFDVKD. This chain's CDR3 is CATSDLAVGIDTQYF. DNA of the CDR3: TGTGCCACCAGTGACTTGGCAGTCGGGATAGATACGCAGTATTTT.

This clone was seen once. This sequence joins TRBV7-3 and TRBJ1-1, with TRBD1 matching over 8 bases. Germline values: CDR1 SGHTA, CDR2 FQGTGA. This CDR3 has 12 residues. Trimming took 5 bases from V and 11 from J; bases not matched to a gene: 7. The CDR3 coding sequence is TGTGCCAGCAGCCGTGGACAGGGCGCGGCTTTCTTT. Translated, it gives CASSRGQGAAFF.

V usage is TRBV29-1 and J usage is TRBJ1-4, with 10 bases lining up with TRBD1. The V and J ends lost 6 bases and 7 bases, in that order; junction bases with no gene match: 2. This CDR3 is built from 12 residues. CDR1 and CDR2 from the germline V gene are SQVTM and ANQGSEA. The CDR3 sequence: CSVGTGVEKLFF. As DNA, the CDR3 is TGCAGCGTCGGGACAGGGGTTGAAAAACTGTTTTTT.

The chain links TRBV10-3 to TRBJ2-7; 8 bases map to TRBD2. The germline CDR1 and CDR2 sequences are ENHRY and SYGVKD. Trimming removed 5 bases from V and 5 bases from J; junction bases left unmatched: 11. The CDR3 contains 15 residues. CDR3 coding DNA: TGTGCCATCAGTCCGGGGGGGGTATTTGGACACGAGCAGTACTTC. It yields the protein CAISPGGVFGHEQYF.

The chain is built from TRBV5-6 and TRBJ2-3; TRBD1 might be the D (6 bases). The CDR3 covers 16 residues. CDR1 and CDR2 (germline): SGHDT, YYEEEE. Trimming removed 4 bases at V and 1 base at J, with 16 bases between. The DNA of the CDR3 is TGTGCCAGCAGCCAGAGGAGACAGGTGGGCACAGATACGCAGTATTTT. It specifies CASSQRRQVGTDTQYF.

This CDR3 is CSASSYSNQPQHF. The DNA of the CDR3 is TGCAGTGCTAGTTCCTATAGCAATCAGCCCCAGCATTTT. The chain employs TRBV20-1 and TRBJ1-5; D is unresolved. V gave up 3 bases and J gave up 0 bases, with 6 bases separating them. This CDR3 is 13 amino acids long. Germline lookup yields CDR1 DFQATT and CDR2 SNEGSKA (reference sequence).

This chain joins TRBV28 and TRBJ2-1, with D possibly matching TRBD2 (5 bases). Germline CDR1 is MDHEN and CDR2 is SYDVKM. This CDR3 contains 15 residues. V shed 6 bases and J shed 3 bases, with 15 bases lying between them. The CDR3 loop is CASRMGDGDYNEQFF. The CDR3 DNA sequence: TGTGCCAGCAGGATGGGTGACGGGGACTACAATGAGCAGTTCTTC.

This rearrangement joins TRBV19 to TRBJ2-2; possible D gene TRBD1, 5 bases. Germline lookup yields CDR1 LNHDA and CDR2 SQIVND (reference sequence). V shed 9 bases and J shed 0 bases, with 17 bases lying between them. This CDR3 region has 16 residues. As DNA, the CDR3 is TGTGCCAGCCGCCCGGACAAAACAGCGAACACCGGGGAGCTGTTTTTT. Translation: CASRPDKTANTGELFF. The full variable domain, rest sourced from reference TRBV19 and TRBJ2-2, is DGGITQSPKYLFRKEGQNVTLSCEQNLNHDAMYWYRQDPGQGLRLIYYSQIVNDFQKGDIAEGYSVSREKKESFPLTVTSAQKNPTAFYLCASRPDKTANTGELFFGEGSRLTVL.

The rearrangement links TRBV6-6 to TRBJ1-3; 7 nucleotides agree with TRBD1. In germline, CDR1 is MNHNY, CDR2 SVGAGI (reference sequence). The CDR3 has 16 amino acids. V was pared by 0 bases and J by 4 bases, with 6 bases of the junction left unmatched. Written as DNA, the CDR3 is TGTGCCAGCAGTTACTCGGACAGGCCATCCGGAAACACCATATATTTT. This encodes CASSYSDRPSGNTIYF.

The rearrangement joins TRBV28 to TRBJ2-7; TRBD2 matches 8 bases. The CDR3 totals 14 residues. Germline V gene sequence: CDR1 MDHEN, CDR2 SYDVKM. J gave up 0 bases and V 5 bases, and 3 bases lay outside the gene matches. The CDR3: CASSQTSVSYEQYF. CDR3 bases: TGTGCCAGCAGTCAGACTAGCGTCTCCTACGAGCAGTACTTC.

The chain has TRBV27 and TRBJ2-3; D is possibly TRBD2 (5 bases). The CDR3 totals 13 residues. The germline V gene has CDR1 MNHEY and CDR2 SMNVEV (reference sequence). Trimming pared 0 bases from V and 8 bases from J, leaving 9 bases between. The chain's CDR3 is CASSLSPRGTQYF. The CDR3 nucleotides read TGTGCCAGCAGTTTATCCCCCCGGGGTACGCAGTATTTT.

V usage is TRBV29-1 and J usage is TRBJ1-4; 11 nucleotides line up with TRBD1. CDR1 and CDR2 from the germline V gene are SQVTM and ANQGSEA. The J segment lost 5 bases and the V segment lost 4 bases, leaving 9 bases of the junction unmatched. The CDR3 contains 16 residues. CDR3 in DNA: TGCAGCGTTGCCCTTAGTGGACAGGGGGCGAATGAAAAACTGTTTTTT. Amino acids: CSVALSGQGANEKLFF.

The chain uses TRBV9 and TRBJ1-4, with D maybe TRBD1 (5 bases). This CDR3 is 15 amino acids long. CDR1 is SGDLS and CDR2 is YYNGEE in the germline V gene. V was clipped by 3 bases and J by 6 bases, with 15 bases between them. CDR3 in amino acids: CASSGGLRAHEKLFF. The CDR3 region has the DNA TGTGCCAGCAGCGGGGGACTCCGGGCGCATGAAAAACTGTTTTTT.